These T cell receptor beta chains were read from a single sample in a study of OX40 agonist ivuxolimab in advanced cancers. The method was immunoSEQ multiplex PCR; TCRdb's version includes in-frame clones alone and lacks a portion of them. The sample has tens of thousands of clones; around 90% are singletons. The sample consisted of CD4+ or CD8+ T cells sorted from blood, taken in a trial of the OX40 agonist ivuxolimab. The source of these receptors is an adult with an advanced solid tumor such as melanoma, head and neck, liver or kidney cancer. Each CDR3 is given with its conserved first and last residue. Fields, in order: J gene, clone size, V gene, D gene, CDR3 length, CDR3 protein, CDR3 DNA. The D gene is left open where the match is weak. Only some rows state a clone size, as once, few, many or a class for expanded clones.

j_call: TRBJ1-2; clone_size: once; v_call: TRBV7-9; d_call: -; cdr3_length: 13; cdr3_aa: CASSLAVQGGYTF; cdr3_nt: TGTGCCAGCAGCTTAGCGGTACAGGGCGGCTACACCTTC
j_call: TRBJ2-5; clone_size: -; v_call: TRBV2; d_call: -; cdr3_length: 13; cdr3_aa: CASSGSEQETQYF; cdr3_nt: TGTGCCAGCAGTGGCAGCGAACAAGAGACCCAGTACTTC
j_call: TRBJ2-3; clone_size: -; v_call: TRBV5-6; d_call: -; cdr3_length: 14; cdr3_aa: CASSIWGFTDTQYF; cdr3_nt: TGTGCCAGCAGCATATGGGGGTTCACAGATACGCAGTATTTT
j_call: TRBJ1-1; clone_size: -; v_call: TRBV18; d_call: -; cdr3_length: 15; cdr3_aa: CASSPPGRAGTEAFF; cdr3_nt: TGTGCCAGCTCACCACCGGGCAGGGCGGGCACTGAAGCTTTCTTT
j_call: TRBJ2-3; clone_size: few; v_call: TRBV2; d_call: -; cdr3_length: 13; cdr3_aa: CASNLPSTDTQYF; cdr3_nt: TGTGCCAGCAATCTTCCGAGCACAGATACGCAGTATTTT
j_call: TRBJ1-2; clone_size: -; v_call: TRBV2; d_call: -; cdr3_length: 16; cdr3_aa: CASIYMRGGEDYGYTF; cdr3_nt: TGTGCCAGCATCTATATGAGGGGGGGCGAGGACTATGGCTACACCTTC
j_call: TRBJ2-2; clone_size: -; v_call: TRBV10-3; d_call: TRBD2; cdr3_length: 17; cdr3_aa: CAIRGTSGRALTGELFF; cdr3_nt: TGTGCCATCAGAGGGACTAGCGGGAGGGCCTTAACCGGGGAGCTGTTTTTT
j_call: TRBJ2-7; clone_size: -; v_call: TRBV27; d_call: -; cdr3_length: 19; cdr3_aa: CASSLRVGGLGSKGYEQYF; cdr3_nt: TGTGCCAGCAGTTTAAGAGTCGGGGGTTTGGGTTCCAAAGGCTACGAGCAGTACTTC
j_call: TRBJ2-7; clone_size: -; v_call: TRBV6-5; d_call: TRBD1; cdr3_length: 13; cdr3_aa: CASSYDRAYEQYF; cdr3_nt: TGTGCCAGCAGTTACGACAGGGCCTACGAGCAGTACTTC
j_call: TRBJ1-5; clone_size: few; v_call: TRBV7-8; d_call: -; cdr3_length: 13; cdr3_aa: CASSSTGHQPQHF; cdr3_nt: TGTGCCAGCAGCTCGACCGGGCATCAGCCCCAGCATTTT
j_call: TRBJ2-1; clone_size: -; v_call: TRBV6-5; d_call: -; cdr3_length: 15; cdr3_aa: CASSYGGVKDNEQFF; cdr3_nt: TGTGCCAGCAGTTACGGGGGCGTAAAAGACAATGAGCAGTTCTTC
j_call: TRBJ2-1; clone_size: -; v_call: TRBV10-3; d_call: TRBD2; cdr3_length: 14; cdr3_aa: CAITGTSEYNEQFF; cdr3_nt: TGTGCCATCACAGGGACTAGCGAGTACAATGAGCAGTTCTTC
j_call: TRBJ2-3; clone_size: -; v_call: TRBV19; d_call: TRBD2; cdr3_length: 18; cdr3_aa: CASAEDRRLAGSTDTQYF; cdr3_nt: TGTGCCAGCGCTGAAGACAGGAGACTAGCGGGGAGCACAGATACGCAGTATTTT
j_call: TRBJ1-6; clone_size: -; v_call: TRBV7-2; d_call: -; cdr3_length: 16; cdr3_aa: CASSLSGAHYNSPLHF; cdr3_nt: TGTGCCAGCAGCTTATCGGGGGCCCACTATAATTCACCCCTCCACTTT
j_call: TRBJ2-4; clone_size: few; v_call: TRBV4-3; d_call: -; cdr3_length: 12; cdr3_aa: CASSPLGDIQYF; cdr3_nt: TGCGCCAGCAGTCCACTAGGGGACATTCAGTACTTC
j_call: TRBJ1-4; clone_size: -; v_call: TRBV5-4; d_call: TRBD1; cdr3_length: 16; cdr3_aa: CASSLGQGSLNEKLFF; cdr3_nt: TGTGCCAGCAGCTTGGGACAGGGGTCCTTGAATGAAAAACTGTTTTTT
j_call: TRBJ1-5; clone_size: -; v_call: TRBV19; d_call: -; cdr3_length: 15; cdr3_aa: CASRGAGTTGQPQHF; cdr3_nt: TGTGCCAGTCGAGGGGCAGGGACGACGGGGCAGCCCCAGCATTTT
j_call: TRBJ1-1; clone_size: once; v_call: TRBV2; d_call: -; cdr3_length: 12; cdr3_aa: CASSTDSTEAFF; cdr3_nt: TGTGCCAGCAGTACGGACAGCACTGAAGCTTTCTTT
j_call: TRBJ2-2; clone_size: -; v_call: TRBV5-5; d_call: TRBD2; cdr3_length: 16; cdr3_aa: CASSWELAGDTGELFF; cdr3_nt: TGTGCCAGCAGCTGGGAACTAGCGGGAGATACCGGGGAGCTGTTTTTT
j_call: TRBJ1-2; clone_size: -; v_call: TRBV7-9; d_call: -; cdr3_length: 14; cdr3_aa: CATLQWTVNYGYTF; cdr3_nt: TGTGCCACCTTACAGTGGACAGTAAACTATGGCTACACCTTC
j_call: TRBJ1-1; clone_size: -; v_call: TRBV4-1; d_call: -; cdr3_length: 16; cdr3_aa: CASSQEGWSTNTEAFF; cdr3_nt: TGCGCCAGCAGCCAAGAAGGATGGAGTACGAACACTGAAGCTTTCTTT
j_call: TRBJ1-4; clone_size: once; v_call: TRBV7-2; d_call: TRBD1; cdr3_length: 18; cdr3_aa: CASSLALGGGGDAGKLFF; cdr3_nt: TGTGCCAGCAGCTTAGCGTTAGGGGGCGGGGGAGATGCAGGAAAACTGTTTTTT
j_call: TRBJ2-3; clone_size: -; v_call: TRBV19; d_call: -; cdr3_length: 13; cdr3_aa: CASSSGRTDTQYF; cdr3_nt: TGTGCCAGTAGTAGCGGGCGGACAGATACGCAGTATTTT
j_call: TRBJ2-7; clone_size: -; v_call: TRBV7-8; d_call: TRBD2; cdr3_length: 17; cdr3_aa: CASSILGTSGVSYEQYF; cdr3_nt: TGTGCCAGCAGCATACTAGGGACTAGCGGGGTCTCCTACGAGCAGTACTTC